The 27 T cell receptor beta chains in this list originate from one sample, sequenced in a study of T cell clones after liver transplantation. Some clones are missing from TCRdb's copy, which holds only in-frame ones; the method was immunoSEQ multiplex PCR. Of tens of thousands of clones in the sample, roughly 85% were seen once. Material: CD4+ T cells from blood, obtained at the 22-month timepoint. Receptors originate from a human patient who received a liver transplant. Some of these T cells may belong to the graft donor.

The V call is TRBV7-2, the J call TRBJ1-5, with a weak D call TRBD1 (5 bases). V dropped 0 bases and J dropped 6 bases, with 6 bases sitting between them. Germline-derived CDR1 and CDR2 are SGHTA and FQGNSA. The CDR3 is made up of 13 amino acids. Here the CDR3 reads CASSLAGGQPQHF. The CDR3 coding sequence is TGTGCCAGCAGCTTAGCCGGGGGTCAGCCCCAGCATTTT.

The V and J genes are TRBV6-5 and TRBJ2-7; TRBD1 aligns across 9 bases. Germline CDR1 MNHEY, CDR2 SVGAGI. CDR3 length: 14 residues. V was pared by 2 bases and J by 3 bases, with 2 bases of the junction left unmatched. The CDR3 DNA reads TGTGCCAGCAGTTACGGGACAGGGCTCTACGAGCAGTACTTC. It yields the protein CASSYGTGLYEQYF.

The CDR3 region is CASSLSGQKYSEQFF. Written as DNA, the CDR3 is TGTGCCAGCAGTTTATCGGGACAAAAGTACTCTGAGCAGTTCTTC. The rearrangement joins TRBV27 to TRBJ2-1, with D possibly matching TRBD1 (6 bases). CDR1 and CDR2 from the germline V gene are MNHEY and SMNVEV (reference sequence). CDR3 length: 15 amino acids. V was cut by 0 bases and J by 9 bases, with 15 bases left in between.

This clone was seen a single time. The chain combines TRBV19 with TRBJ2-2; 11 bases fit TRBD1. Germline CDR1 is LNHDA and CDR2 is SQIVND (reference sequence). The V and J ends lost 4 bases and 7 bases, in that order; junction bases with no gene match: 8. This CDR3 has 16 residues. The CDR3: CASSTNGQGAVGELFF. CDR3 in DNA: TGTGCCAGTAGTACAAATGGACAGGGGGCTGTCGGGGAGCTGTTTTTT. Looking up the rest from reference TRBV19 and TRBJ2-2 gives the full variable domain: DGGITQSPKYLFRKEGQNVTLSCEQNLNHDAMYWYRQDPGQGLRLIYYSQIVNDFQKGDIAEGYSVSREKKESFPLTVTSAQKNPTAFYLCASSTNGQGAVGELFFGEGSRLTVL.

The chain combines TRBV2 with TRBJ2-7; D is uncertain. The germline CDR1 and CDR2 sequences are SNHLY and FYNNEI. There are 11 residues in the CDR3. Trimming stripped 5 bases from V and 3 bases from J, with 5 bases between. The CDR3 DNA reads TGTGCCAGCAGTTTCAGCTACGAGCAGTACTTC. Protein product: CASSFSYEQYF. The full variable domain, its missing parts supplied by reference TRBV2 and TRBJ2-7, is EPEVTQTPSHQVTQMGQEVILRCVPISNHLYFYWYRQILGQKVEFLVSFYNNEISEKSEIFDDQFSVERPDGSNFTLKIRSTKLEDSAMYFCASSFSYEQYFGPGTRLTVT.

J is TRBJ2-5 and V is TRBV5-1, with TRBD2 matching over 7 bases. With V trimmed by 6 bases and J by 3 bases, 8 bases remained unmatched. The germline CDR1 and CDR2 sequences are SGHRS and YFSETQ. This CDR3 is 14 amino acids long. As DNA, the CDR3 is TGCGCCAGCACCACGGGGGGATACGAAGAGACCCAGTACTTC. Its protein product is CASTTGGYEETQYF.

The genes are TRBV9 and TRBJ2-1; the match to TRBD2 covers 10 bases. This CDR3 region has 18 residues. V shed 0 bases, J shed 7 bases, and the junction held 13 bases outside the gene matches. CDR1 and CDR2 (germline): SGDLS, YYNGEE. CDR3 nucleotide sequence: TGTGCCAGCAGCGTAGGTGGGAGCGGGAGGGCGGGGATGAATGAGCAGTTCTTC. Protein product: CASSVGGSGRAGMNEQFF. The full variable domain, with the rest looked up from reference TRBV9 and TRBJ2-1, is DSGVTQTPKHLITATGQRVTLRCSPRSGDLSVYWYQQSLDQGLQFLIQYYNGEERAKGNILERFSAQQFPDLHSELNLSSLELGDSALYFCASSVGGSGRAGMNEQFFGPGTRLTVL.

J is TRBJ1-2 and V is TRBV4-2; D call uncertain. Deletions cut 1 base from V and 7 bases from J, with 7 bases between. Germline CDR1 and CDR2: LGHNA and YNFKEQ. This CDR3 is built from 12 residues. The CDR3 spells CASSQVGSGYTF. As DNA, the CDR3 is TGTGCCAGCAGCCAAGTTGGTAGTGGCTACACCTTC.

CDR3 in amino acids: CASSFDRSYGYTF. CDR3 sequence (DNA): TGTGCCAGCAGCTTTGACAGGAGTTATGGCTACACCTTC. J is TRBJ1-2 and V is TRBV27; tentative D call: TRBD1 (6 bases). The CDR3 consists of 13 residues. From germline, CDR1 is MNHEY and CDR2 SMNVEV (reference sequence). Trimming took off 6 bases at V and 5 bases at J, with 13 bases between the two ends.

The V call is TRBV5-1, the J call TRBJ1-6; possible D gene TRBD1, 5 bases. The ends were cut back, 5 bases at V and 6 bases at J, with 9 bases in the middle. This CDR3 is built from 13 residues. The germline gives CDR1 SGHRS, CDR2 YFSETQ. Written as DNA, the CDR3 is TGCGCCAGCAGTCAGGGCCCTAATTCACCCCTCCACTTT. Its protein product is CASSQGPNSPLHF.

This clone was counted once. The genes are TRBV6-5 and TRBJ2-2; D unclear. The CDR3 extends over 14 amino acids. Germline loops: CDR1 MNHEY, CDR2 SVGAGI. V was trimmed by 2 bases and J by 6 bases, leaving 10 bases between them. CDR3 amino acids: CASSYVRVPGELFF. CDR3 in DNA: TGTGCCAGCAGTTACGTAAGGGTTCCCGGGGAGCTGTTTTTT.

The chain carries TRBV19 and TRBJ2-5, with D possibly TRBD1 on 6 matching bases. The CDR3 totals 13 residues. Per the germline V gene, CDR1 is LNHDA and CDR2 is SQIVND (reference sequence). V was shortened by 9 bases and J by 5 bases, with 16 bases between the two germline ends. This CDR3 is CASSQGFGETQYF. The CDR3, as DNA: TGTGCCAGCTCACAGGGTTTTGGGGAGACCCAGTACTTC. Supplemented by reference TRBV19 and TRBJ2-5, the full variable domain reads DGGITQSPKYLFRKEGQNVTLSCEQNLNHDAMYWYRQDPGQGLRLIYYSQIVNDFQKGDIAEGYSVSREKKESFPLTVTSAQKNPTAFYLCASSQGFGETQYFGPGTRLLVL.

The gene calls are TRBV6-6 and TRBJ2-1; D call uncertain. Between the trimmed V and J ends, which lost 2 bases and 4 bases, there was a span of 6 bases. CDR3 length: 13 amino acids. Germline V gives CDR1 MNHNY, CDR2 SVGAGI (reference sequence). CDR3 DNA: TGTGCCAGCAGTTACGGCTTTTACAATGAGCAGTTCTTC. This encodes CASSYGFYNEQFF.

The genes are TRBV7-2 and TRBJ2-1; TRBD2 aligns across 10 bases. Germline CDR1 is SGHTA and CDR2 is FQGNSA. This CDR3 spans 17 amino acids. V shed 5 bases and J 3 bases; nucleotides not matched to a gene: 10. The CDR3 coding sequence is TGTGCCAGCAGCCCCCTGGCTAGCGGGAGATTCTACAATGAGCAGTTCTTC. This encodes CASSPLASGRFYNEQFF.

This chain links TRBV19 with TRBJ1-2, with D possibly matching TRBD1 (5 bases). Germline V gene sequence: CDR1 LNHDA, CDR2 SQIVND (reference sequence). Trimming removed 3 bases from V and 4 bases from J, with 9 bases in between. This CDR3 comprises 13 residues. In nucleotides, the CDR3 is TGTGCCAGTAGTATGGACACTATCTATGGCTACACCTTC. Its translation: CASSMDTIYGYTF.

The V call is TRBV10-3, the J call TRBJ1-5, with D maybe TRBD1 (5 bases). Trimming removed 2 bases at V and 7 bases at J, with 12 bases between. Germline V gene sequence: CDR1 ENHRY, CDR2 SYGVKD. The CDR3 runs 14 residues. The CDR3 here is CAISEDRGGQPQHF. In DNA, the CDR3 is TGTGCCATCAGTGAGGACAGAGGAGGGCAGCCCCAGCATTTT.

The rearrangement links TRBV7-2 to TRBJ2-3; either TRBD1 or TRBD2 may fit D (5 bases each). CDR3 length: 14 residues. V was pared by 3 bases and J by 6 bases, with 13 bases between. Germline lookup yields CDR1 SGHTA and CDR2 FQGNSA. The CDR3 DNA reads TGTGCCAGCAGCTTGTGGAGGTGGGGGGATACGCAGTATTTT. It yields the protein CASSLWRWGDTQYF.

This CDR3 reads CASGLILGGVPNTEAFF. The DNA of the CDR3 is TGTGCTAGTGGTTTGATTTTAGGGGGAGTCCCAAACACTGAAGCTTTCTTT. The V call is TRBV12-5, the J call TRBJ1-1, with D perhaps matching TRBD1 (6 bases). Between the trimmed V and J ends, which lost 2 bases and 2 bases, there was a span of 18 bases. CDR3 length: 17 residues. Germline V CDR1 and CDR2: LGHNT, FRNRAP.

V and J are TRBV7-3 and TRBJ2-2; the D gene is possibly TRBD2 (6 bases). The germline V gene encodes CDR1 SGHTA and CDR2 FQGTGA. This CDR3 has 14 residues. V lost 5 bases, J lost 2 bases, and 9 bases lay in between. The DNA of the CDR3 is TGTGCCAGCAGCGCGGGACTTAACACCGGGGAGCTGTTTTTT. As protein: CASSAGLNTGELFF.

This clone was seen more than once but under ten times. The rearrangement joins TRBV7-2 to TRBJ2-7, with 7 bases matching TRBD2. Trimming cost V 9 bases and J 6 bases; bases outside gene matches: 5. This CDR3 spans 11 amino acids. Germline CDR1 is SGHTA and CDR2 is FQGNSA. The DNA for the CDR3 is TGTGCCAGTCGGGCGGGGGTCGAGCAGTACTTC. Amino acids: CASRAGVEQYF.

The chain carries TRBV6-6 and TRBJ1-2; tentative D call: TRBD1 (5 bases). This CDR3 has 13 residues. CDR1 and CDR2 from the germline V gene are MNHNY and SVGAGI (reference sequence). V was pared by 8 bases and J by 6 bases, with 16 bases between. CDR3 in amino acids: CASAGTHRDGYTF. The CDR3 DNA reads as TGTGCCAGCGCAGGGACCCATCGAGATGGCTACACCTTC.

This clone was counted a single time. V usage is TRBV27 and J usage is TRBJ2-4, with 9 bases that match TRBD1. This CDR3 region has 12 residues. Trimming cost V 7 bases and J 8 bases; bases outside gene matches: 3. Germline loops: CDR1 MNHEY, CDR2 SMNVEV (reference sequence). The CDR3 loop reads CASKGQGYIQYF. Here the CDR3 DNA reads TGTGCCAGCAAGGGACAGGGATACATTCAGTACTTC.

This sequence joins TRBV9 and TRBJ1-4; TRBD1 matches 8 bases. This CDR3 is 15 amino acids long. The germline V gene encodes CDR1 SGDLS and CDR2 YYNGEE. V trimming: 4 bases; J trimming: 6 bases; junction bases outside the gene matches: 8. In DNA form, the CDR3 reads TGTGCCAGCAGCCCAACAGACAGGGGTCATGAAAAACTGTTTTTT. Its translation is CASSPTDRGHEKLFF. Complete variable domain (other parts from reference TRBV9 and TRBJ1-4): DSGVTQTPKHLITATGQRVTLRCSPRSGDLSVYWYQQSLDQGLQFLIQYYNGEERAKGNILERFSAQQFPDLHSELNLSSLELGDSALYFCASSPTDRGHEKLFFGSGTQLSVL.

The CDR3 bases are TGTGCCAGCAACCAGAGGGGGGTGAACACCGGGGAGCTGTTTTTT. Protein: CASNQRGVNTGELFF. The V gene is TRBV9, the J gene TRBJ2-2; either TRBD1 or TRBD2 may supply D (6 bases each). The CDR3 runs to 15 residues. The germline gives CDR1 SGDLS, CDR2 YYNGEE. The germline V and J ends were trimmed by 6 bases and 1 base, with 13 bases remaining between them.

This clone was recorded a few times. V usage is TRBV2 and J usage is TRBJ1-2; TRBD1 aligns across 7 bases. Germline V gene data show CDR1 as SNHLY and CDR2 as FYNNEI. The CDR3 is 13 amino acids. Trimming removed 7 bases from V and 8 bases from J; junction bases left unmatched: 10. CDR3 sequence: CASKVQGKEGYTF. Here the CDR3 DNA reads TGTGCCAGCAAAGTACAGGGGAAGGAGGGCTACACCTTC.

The rearrangement uses TRBV18 and TRBJ2-7, with 7 bases aligning to TRBD1. After removal of 2 bases from V and 4 bases from J, the junction contained 11 bases not matched to a gene. The CDR3 runs to 16 residues. Germline CDR1 is KGHSH and CDR2 is LQKENI. CDR3 protein: CASSPNSRRQGYEQYF. The DNA of the CDR3 is TGTGCCAGCTCACCAAATTCGCGGAGACAGGGTTACGAGCAGTACTTC. Complete variable domain (other parts from reference TRBV18 and TRBJ2-7): NAGVMQNPRHLVRRRGQEARLRCSPMKGHSHVYWYRQLPEEGLKFMVYLQKENIIDESGMPKERFSAEFPKEGPSILRIQQVVRGDSAAYFCASSPNSRRQGYEQYFGPGTRLTVT.

The chain couples TRBV15 to TRBJ2-3; 12 bases agree with TRBD2. This CDR3 is built from 15 residues. CDR1 is LNHNV, CDR2 YYDKDF, per germline (reference sequence). J gave up 5 bases and V 3 bases, and 3 bases lay outside the gene matches. CDR3 sequence (DNA): TGTGCCACCAGCAGGACTAGCGGGAGTCAAGATACGCAGTATTTT. It translates to CATSRTSGSQDTQYF.